This T cell receptor (beta chain) is drawn from a study of patients and donors after allogeneic stem cell transplantation. This CDR3 contains 14 residues. V dropped 0 bases and J dropped 5 bases, with 10 bases sitting between them. Germline lookup yields CDR1 KGHSH and CDR2 LQKENI. TCRdb analysed the RT-PCR reads with MiXCR anew, one entry per CDR3 protein. The sample has about 57,000 distinct CDR3 sequences, more than 10% seen once. The sample was blood, either unsorted or a sorted T cell fraction (not recorded which). The TCR was taken from a human donor who was either an allogeneic HSCT recipient or a stem cell or donor lymphocyte infusion donor (not recorded which). It is not recorded whose cells these are; they may come from a transplant donor. This chain links TRBV18 with TRBJ2-5; no clear D gene. The CDR3 loop reads CASSPPRSVETQYF. Written as DNA, the CDR3 is TGTGCCAGCTCACCACCTCGCAGCGTGGAGACCCAGTACTTC. Using reference TRBV18 and TRBJ2-5 for the parts outside the CDR3, the full variable domain is NAGVMQNPRHLVRRRGQEARLRCSPMKGHSHVYWYRQLPEEGLKFMVYLQKENIIDESGMPKERFSAEFPKEGPSILRIQQVVRGDSAAYFCASSPPRSVETQYFGPGTRLLVL.